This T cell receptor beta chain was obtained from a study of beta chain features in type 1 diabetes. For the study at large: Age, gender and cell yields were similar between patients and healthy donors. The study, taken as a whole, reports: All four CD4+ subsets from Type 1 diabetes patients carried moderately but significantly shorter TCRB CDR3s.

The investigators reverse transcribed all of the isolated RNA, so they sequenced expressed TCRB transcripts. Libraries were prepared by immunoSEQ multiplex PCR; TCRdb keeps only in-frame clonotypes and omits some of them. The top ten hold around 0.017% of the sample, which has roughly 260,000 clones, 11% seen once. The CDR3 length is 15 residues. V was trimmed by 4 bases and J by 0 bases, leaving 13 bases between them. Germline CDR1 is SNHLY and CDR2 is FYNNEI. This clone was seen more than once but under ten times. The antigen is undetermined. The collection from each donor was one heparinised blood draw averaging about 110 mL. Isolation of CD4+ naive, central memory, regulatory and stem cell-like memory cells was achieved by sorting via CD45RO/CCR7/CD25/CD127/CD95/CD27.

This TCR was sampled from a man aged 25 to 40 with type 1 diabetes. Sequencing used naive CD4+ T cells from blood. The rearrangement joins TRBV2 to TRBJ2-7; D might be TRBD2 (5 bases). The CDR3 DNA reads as TGTGCCAGCAGTGCTCTAGCTAGGAGCTCCTACGAGCAGTACTTC. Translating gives CASSALARSSYEQYF.